This paragraph reports one T cell receptor (beta chain). Its antigen is as yet unknown. This record belongs to a study of cytomegalovirus exposure and HLA in healthy donors. The length of the CDR3 is 12 residues. V gave up 0 bases and J gave up 12 bases, with 11 bases separating them. Per the germline V gene, CDR1 is LNHNV and CDR2 is YYDKDF (reference sequence). Overall study results and limits: Later work found most CMV-associated TCR beta chains apparently HLA-restricted. Likely technical artifact: a cluster of highly shared sequence variants.

It was with 60 Vbeta and 13 Jbeta primers that the PCR ran. Generated by immunoSEQ multiplex PCR, the TCRdb table keeps only in-frame clones and is missing some. The sample's table shows just over 150,000 clones. The sample comprised PBMCs. The TCR sequence derives from a man aged 25 to 40 in good health and CMV-seronegative. The chain joins TRBV15 to TRBJ1-1, with D possibly matching TRBD1 (5 bases). CDR3 region: CATSRDGGLPFF. The CDR3 DNA reads as TGTGCCACCAGCAGAGATGGGGGGTTGCCTTTCTTT.